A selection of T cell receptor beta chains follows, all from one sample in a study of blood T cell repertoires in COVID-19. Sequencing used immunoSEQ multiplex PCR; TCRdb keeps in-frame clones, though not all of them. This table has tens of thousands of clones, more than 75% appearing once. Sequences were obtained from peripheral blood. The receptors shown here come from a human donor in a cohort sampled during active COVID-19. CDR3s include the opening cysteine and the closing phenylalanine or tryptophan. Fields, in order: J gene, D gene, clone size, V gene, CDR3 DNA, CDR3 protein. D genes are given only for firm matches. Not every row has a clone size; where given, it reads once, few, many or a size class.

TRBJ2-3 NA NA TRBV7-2 TGTGCCAGCAGCCCGGGAGAACGGGCAGATACGCAGTATTTT CASSPGERADTQYF
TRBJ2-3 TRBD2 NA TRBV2 TGTGCCTCCACCAGCGGGAGAGACTATACGCAGTATTTT CASTSGRDYTQYF
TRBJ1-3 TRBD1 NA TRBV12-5 TGTGCTAGTGGTTTCCCTACCCCGGGACAGATTAACTCTGGAAACACCATATATTTT CASGFPTPGQINSGNTIYF
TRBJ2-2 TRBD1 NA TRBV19 TGTGCCAGTAGTAAGAAAAATGACAGGGGGGGTAACACCGGGGAGCTGTTTTTT CASSKKNDRGGNTGELFF
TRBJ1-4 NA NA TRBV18 TGTGCCAGCTCACCGACCGGACTGGGGGAAAAACTGTTTTTT CASSPTGLGEKLFF
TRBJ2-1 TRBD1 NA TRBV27 TGTGCCAGCAGTTTAGGGGGACAGGGGGCGTACAATGAGCAGTTCTTC CASSLGGQGAYNEQFF
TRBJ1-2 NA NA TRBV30 TGTGCCTGGAGTACAGGGTTTGGCTATGGCTACACCTTC CAWSTGFGYGYTF
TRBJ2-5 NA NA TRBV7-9 TGTGCCAGCAGCACCCAGACAGTCCAAGTCGAGACCCAGTACTTC CASSTQTVQVETQYF
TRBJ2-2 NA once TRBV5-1 TGCGCCAGCAGCCTGGGGGCCATCACCGGGGAGCTGTTTTTT CASSLGAITGELFF
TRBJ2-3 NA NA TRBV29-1 TGCAGCGATCAGGGGAATGGGGGCACAGATACGCAGTATTTT CSDQGNGGTDTQYF
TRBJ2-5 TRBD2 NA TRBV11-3 TGTGCCAGCAGCTTAAAGTCTGGAGCGGGAGGACTTCAAGAGACCCAGTACTTC CASSLKSGAGGLQETQYF
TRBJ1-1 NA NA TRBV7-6 TGTGCCAGCAGCTTCACTATGAATTCTAAAGCTTTCTTT CASSFTMNSKAFF
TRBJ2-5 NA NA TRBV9 TGTGCCAGCAGCGTAGGGACACTCCAAGAGACCCAGTACTTC CASSVGTLQETQYF
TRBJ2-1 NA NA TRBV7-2 TGTGCCAGCAGCTTAGCTACTAGTGACAATGAGCAGTTCTTC CASSLATSDNEQFF
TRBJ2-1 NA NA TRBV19 TGTGCCAGTAGTATCAGGTACAATGAGCAGTTCTTC CASSIRYNEQFF